This T cell receptor (beta chain) was obtained from a study of shared clonotypes between healthy human individuals (dated by TCRdb to between 2020 and 2021). Background on the whole study: Three men and a couple of women, aged 18 to 49 years, made up the cohort. Each donor's leukapheresis produced roughly between roughly 0.9 and 9 billion PBMCs. For each donor, three plates each were used for CD4 naive and CD4 memory, two plates were used for CD8 naive, and one plate was used for CD8 memory. To increase sequencing depth and limit assay-specific biases, TCR repertoire library preparation and sequencing were carried out by different laboratories using diverse techniques. To estimate repertoire size and how much clonotypes are shared between individuals, the study performed deep sequencing of blood TCR repertoires from about five healthy adults.

Overall results and qualifications from the work: Pairwise subsampling indicated that sequencing depth was expected to affect the degree of clonotype sharing among donors. Across a handful of donors, about 5% of naive CD4, roughly 3.3% of naive CD8, 2% to 2.5% of memory CD4, and about 0.4% of memory CD8 clonotypes were shared. Even with the large sequencing depth, rarefaction of the sorted-subset datasets indicated that sequencing was incomplete. Sampling was restricted to blood, and TCR repertoires in tissue are likely to differ from TCR repertoires in blood. Estimated clonotype richness was generally larger for naive than for memory subsets. Clonotypes shared by all four sorted-subset donors showed higher generation probabilities than non-shared clonotypes. Because the study included only a small number of donors, the genetic and exposure-history diversity represented was limited.

TCR CDR3 regions were amplified from genomic DNA by multiplex PCR using the deep immunoSEQ assay. Extracted genomic DNA from each cell subset was distributed evenly across all wells of several immunoSEQ 96-well plates, and each plate was treated as a replicate. For sorted subsets, about 200 ng genomic DNA, equal to tens of thousands of T cell genomes, was loaded into each replicate PCR. The purified libraries were quantified using a Qubit 3.0 fluorometer, sized with a Bioanalyzer 2100, and then quantified again using the KAPA Library Quantification kit. A separate single-read 150-cycle Illumina NextSeq 550 flow cell was used to sequence each immunoSEQ 96-well plate. Turning to the authors' computational methods: Because only junctional sequences without quality scores were contained in the immunoSEQ output, filtering matching that applied to full-length reads could not be performed. To assign V/J genes and CDR3, sequences were annotated against IMGT germline references using PyIR, a Python wrapper for IgBLAST v1.9. Reads were filtered out if the reads had weak V/J assignments (E-value above 1e-6), no CDR3, stop codons, out-of-frame junctions, or ambiguous translated residues. V3J clonotypes were defined as sequences sharing an identical inferred V gene, J gene, and CDR3 amino acid sequence. To compute the percentage overlap between repertoires, the number of shared unique clonotypes was divided by the size of the smaller repertoire. Repertoire richness was assessed with RTK rarefaction, the Chao1 estimator, and Recon v2.1 estimates of unobserved clonotypes. Generation probabilities were computed with OLGA for all TCRbeta clonotypes obtained by the gDNA method from four donors. TCRdb mirrors the immuneACCESS table, restricted to in-frame sequences. Some clones are absent from its copies; in checked studies, under half trace to an unresolved V gene, and the reason for the others is unknown. V and J calls and clone size come straight from that table; D and trimming were deduced from the DNA. The sample yields about 680,000 clones; approximately 90% were counted once. The top ten hold more than 20% of the sample.

Compared with germline, V lacks 5 bases and J lacks 1 base; bases without a gene match: 20. CDR1 and CDR2 (MNHEY, SMNVEV) derive from the germline V gene (reference sequence). Measured from the cysteine to the phenylalanine, the CDR3 is 21 residues long. CDR3 DNA is the only sequence kept; it has 63 bases, read in frame from the first base. CD8 naive samples were CD45RO-negative cells positively selected for CCR7, giving a CD45RA+CCR7+ population that excluded TemRA cells. The donors were healthy, HIV-negative adults with no recently reported acute infections or vaccinations. All donors were Caucasian adults living in Nashville, Tennessee, USA. Blood was collected by leukapheresis, and PBMCs were isolated by Ficoll-Histopaque density gradient centrifugation and then cryopreserved in liquid nitrogen vapor phase. Analytical flow cytometry was used to check the purity and quantity of each magnetically sorted T cell population. Each sorted fraction had its genomic DNA isolated and then quantified by UV absorbance on a Nanodrop 2000c.

Note on this clone: This receptor's antigen is unknown. No quality values exist for individual bases; no much larger clone is one base distant.

The receptor's source is a man aged 30-40 years in good health. The chain employs TRBV27 and TRBJ2-1; 10 bases in the middle match TRBD1. Sequenced: naive CD8+ T cells sorted from blood. Per the publication, the cell subset or site label means: CD45RA+CCR7+. The CDR3 corresponds to CASSPTTGTGAGSGSYNEQFF. At the DNA level, the sequence is TGTGCCAGCAGTCCGACTACCGGGACAGGGGCAGGAAGCGGTTCCTACAATGAGCAGTTCTTC.